This T cell receptor (beta chain) came from a study of T cell changes during pregnancy in multiple sclerosis. TCRdb's table, derived via immunoSEQ multiplex PCR, lists solely in-frame clones and lacks some. The repertoire has about 5,200 clones, approximately 77% of them found once; the top ten carry roughly 15%. This TCR was recovered from a female donor in good health, enrolled as a control in a pregnancy study. Material: CD8+ T cells from peripheral blood mononuclear cells, obtained in the second trimester of pregnancy.

The CDR3 DNA follows: TGCGCCAGCAGCGGCGACAGGGGGCCTGGAAACACCATATATTTT. Residues: CASSGDRGPGNTIYF. The gene calls are TRBV5-1 and TRBJ1-3; the match to TRBD1 covers 10 bases. In germline, CDR1 is SGHRS, CDR2 YFSETQ. V was pared by 4 bases and J by 2 bases, with 3 bases of the junction left unmatched. The CDR3 covers 15 residues.